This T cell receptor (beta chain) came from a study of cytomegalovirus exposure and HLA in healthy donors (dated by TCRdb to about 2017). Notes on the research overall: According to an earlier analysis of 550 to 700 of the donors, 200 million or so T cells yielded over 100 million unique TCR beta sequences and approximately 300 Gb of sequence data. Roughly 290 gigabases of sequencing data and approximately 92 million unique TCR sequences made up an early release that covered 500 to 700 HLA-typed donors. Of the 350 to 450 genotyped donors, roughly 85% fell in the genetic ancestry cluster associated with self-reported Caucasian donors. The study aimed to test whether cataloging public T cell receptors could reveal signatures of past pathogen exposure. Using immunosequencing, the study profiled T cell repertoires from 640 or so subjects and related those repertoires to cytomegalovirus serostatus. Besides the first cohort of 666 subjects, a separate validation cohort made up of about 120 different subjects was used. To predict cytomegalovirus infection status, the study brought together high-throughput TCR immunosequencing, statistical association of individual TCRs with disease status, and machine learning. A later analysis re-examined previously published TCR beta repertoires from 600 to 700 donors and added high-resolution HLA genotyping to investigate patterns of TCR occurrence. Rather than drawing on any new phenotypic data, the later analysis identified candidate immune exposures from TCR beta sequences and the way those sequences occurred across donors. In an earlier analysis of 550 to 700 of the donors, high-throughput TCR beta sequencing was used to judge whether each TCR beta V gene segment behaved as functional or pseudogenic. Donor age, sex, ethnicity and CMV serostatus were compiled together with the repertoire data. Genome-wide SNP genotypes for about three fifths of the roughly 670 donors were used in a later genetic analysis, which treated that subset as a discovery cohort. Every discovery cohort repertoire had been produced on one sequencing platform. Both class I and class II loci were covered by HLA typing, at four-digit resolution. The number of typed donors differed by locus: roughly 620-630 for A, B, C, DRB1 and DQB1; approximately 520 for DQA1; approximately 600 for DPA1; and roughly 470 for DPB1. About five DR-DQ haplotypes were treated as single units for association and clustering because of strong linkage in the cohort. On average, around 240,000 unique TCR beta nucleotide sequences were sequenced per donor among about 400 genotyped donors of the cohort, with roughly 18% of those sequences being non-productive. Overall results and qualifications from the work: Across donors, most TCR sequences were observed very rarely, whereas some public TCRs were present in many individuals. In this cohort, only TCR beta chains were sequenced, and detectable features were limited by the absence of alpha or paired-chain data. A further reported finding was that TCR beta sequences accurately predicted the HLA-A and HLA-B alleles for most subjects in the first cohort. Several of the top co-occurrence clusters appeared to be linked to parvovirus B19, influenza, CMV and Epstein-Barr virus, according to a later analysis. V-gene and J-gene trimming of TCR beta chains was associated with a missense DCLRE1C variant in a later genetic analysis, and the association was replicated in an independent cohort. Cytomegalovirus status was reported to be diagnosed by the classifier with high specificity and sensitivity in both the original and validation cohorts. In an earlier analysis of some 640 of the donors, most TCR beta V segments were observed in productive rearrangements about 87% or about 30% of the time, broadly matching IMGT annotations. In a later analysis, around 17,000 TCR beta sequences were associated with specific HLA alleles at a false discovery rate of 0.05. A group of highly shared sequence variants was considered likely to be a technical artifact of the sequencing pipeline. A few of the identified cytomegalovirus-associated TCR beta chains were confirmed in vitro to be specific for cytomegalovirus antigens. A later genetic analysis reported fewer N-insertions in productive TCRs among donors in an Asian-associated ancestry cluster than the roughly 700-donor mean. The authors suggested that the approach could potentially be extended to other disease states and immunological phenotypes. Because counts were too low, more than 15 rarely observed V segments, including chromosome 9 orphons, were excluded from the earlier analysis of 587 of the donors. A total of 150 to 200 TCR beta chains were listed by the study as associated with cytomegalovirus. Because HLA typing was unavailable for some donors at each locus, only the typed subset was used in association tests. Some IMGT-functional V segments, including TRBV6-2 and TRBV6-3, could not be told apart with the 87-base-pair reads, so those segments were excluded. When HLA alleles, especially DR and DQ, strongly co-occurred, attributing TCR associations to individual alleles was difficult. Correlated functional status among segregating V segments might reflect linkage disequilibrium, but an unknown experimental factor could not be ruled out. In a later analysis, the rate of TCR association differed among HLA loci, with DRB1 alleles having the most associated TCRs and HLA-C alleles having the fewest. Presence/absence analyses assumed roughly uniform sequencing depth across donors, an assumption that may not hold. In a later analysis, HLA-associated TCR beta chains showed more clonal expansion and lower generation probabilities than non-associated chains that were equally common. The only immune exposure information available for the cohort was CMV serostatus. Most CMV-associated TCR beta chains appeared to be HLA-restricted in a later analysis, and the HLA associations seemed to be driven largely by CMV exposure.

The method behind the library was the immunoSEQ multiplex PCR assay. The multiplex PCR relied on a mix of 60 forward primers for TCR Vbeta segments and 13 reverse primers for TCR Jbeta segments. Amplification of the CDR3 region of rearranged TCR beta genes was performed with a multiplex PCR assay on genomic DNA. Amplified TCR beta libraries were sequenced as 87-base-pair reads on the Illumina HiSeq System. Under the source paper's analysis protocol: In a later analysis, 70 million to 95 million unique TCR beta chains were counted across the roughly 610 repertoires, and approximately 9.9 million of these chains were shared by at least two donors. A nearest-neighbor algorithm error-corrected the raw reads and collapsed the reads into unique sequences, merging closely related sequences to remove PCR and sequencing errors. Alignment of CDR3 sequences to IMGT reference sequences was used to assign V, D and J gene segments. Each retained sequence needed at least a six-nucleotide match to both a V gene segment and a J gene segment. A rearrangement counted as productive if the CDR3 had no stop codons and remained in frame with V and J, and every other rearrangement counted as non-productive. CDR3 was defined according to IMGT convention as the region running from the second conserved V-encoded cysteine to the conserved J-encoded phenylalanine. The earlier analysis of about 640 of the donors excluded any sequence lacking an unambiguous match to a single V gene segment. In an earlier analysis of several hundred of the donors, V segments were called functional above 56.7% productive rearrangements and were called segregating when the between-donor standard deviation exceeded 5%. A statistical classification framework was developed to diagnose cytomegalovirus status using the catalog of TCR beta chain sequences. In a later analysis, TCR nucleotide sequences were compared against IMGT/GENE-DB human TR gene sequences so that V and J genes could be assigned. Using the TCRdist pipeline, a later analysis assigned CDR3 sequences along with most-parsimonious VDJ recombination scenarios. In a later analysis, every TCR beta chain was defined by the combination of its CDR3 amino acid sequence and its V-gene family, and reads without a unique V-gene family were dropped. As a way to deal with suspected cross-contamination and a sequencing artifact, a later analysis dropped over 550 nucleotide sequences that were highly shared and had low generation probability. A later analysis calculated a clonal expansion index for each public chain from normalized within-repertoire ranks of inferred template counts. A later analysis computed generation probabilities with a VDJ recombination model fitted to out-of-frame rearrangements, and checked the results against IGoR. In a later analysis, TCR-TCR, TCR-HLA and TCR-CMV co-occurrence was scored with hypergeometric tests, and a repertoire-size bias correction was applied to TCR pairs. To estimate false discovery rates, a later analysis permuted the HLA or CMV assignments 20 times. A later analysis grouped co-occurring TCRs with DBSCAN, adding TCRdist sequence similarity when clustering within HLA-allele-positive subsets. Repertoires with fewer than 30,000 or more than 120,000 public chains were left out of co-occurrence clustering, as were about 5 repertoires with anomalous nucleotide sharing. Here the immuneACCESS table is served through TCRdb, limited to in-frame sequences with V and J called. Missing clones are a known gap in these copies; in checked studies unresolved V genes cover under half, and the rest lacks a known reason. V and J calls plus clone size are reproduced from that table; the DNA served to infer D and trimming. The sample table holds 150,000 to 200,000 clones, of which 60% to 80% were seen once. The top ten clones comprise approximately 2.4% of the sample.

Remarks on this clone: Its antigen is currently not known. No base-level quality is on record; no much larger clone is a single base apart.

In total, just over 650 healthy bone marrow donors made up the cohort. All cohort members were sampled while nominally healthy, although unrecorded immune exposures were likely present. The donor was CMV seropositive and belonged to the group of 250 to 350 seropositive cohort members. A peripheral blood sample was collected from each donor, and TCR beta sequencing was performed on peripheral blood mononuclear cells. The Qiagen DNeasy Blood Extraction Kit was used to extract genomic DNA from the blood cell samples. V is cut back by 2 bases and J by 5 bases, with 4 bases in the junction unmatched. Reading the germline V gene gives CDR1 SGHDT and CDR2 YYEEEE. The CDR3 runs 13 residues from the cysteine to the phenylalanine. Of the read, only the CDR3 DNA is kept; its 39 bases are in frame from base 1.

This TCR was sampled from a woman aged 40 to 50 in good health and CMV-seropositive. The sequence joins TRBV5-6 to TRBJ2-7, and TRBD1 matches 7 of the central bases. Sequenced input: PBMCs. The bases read TGTGCCAGCAGCTTCGACAGGGCCCACGAGCAGTACTTC. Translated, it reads CASSFDRAHEQYF.